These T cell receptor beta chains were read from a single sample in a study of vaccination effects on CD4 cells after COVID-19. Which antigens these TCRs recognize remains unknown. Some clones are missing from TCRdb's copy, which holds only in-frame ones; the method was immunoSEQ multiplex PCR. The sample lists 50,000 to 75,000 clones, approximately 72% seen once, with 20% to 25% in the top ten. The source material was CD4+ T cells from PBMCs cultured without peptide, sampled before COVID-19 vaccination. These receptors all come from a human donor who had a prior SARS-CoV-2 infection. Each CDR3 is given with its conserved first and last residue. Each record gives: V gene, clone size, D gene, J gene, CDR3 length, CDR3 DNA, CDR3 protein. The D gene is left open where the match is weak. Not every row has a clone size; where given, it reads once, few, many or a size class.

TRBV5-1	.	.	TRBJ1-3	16	TGCGCCAGCAGCACCTTACAAGGAAACTCTGGAAACACCATATATTTT	CASSTLQGNSGNTIYF
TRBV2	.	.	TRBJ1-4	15	TGTGCCAGCAGTCTGAACTCCGGAACTAATGAAAAACTGTTTTTT	CASSLNSGTNEKLFF
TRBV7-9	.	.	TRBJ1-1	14	TGTGCCAGCAGCTTACGGGGTAGTGACACTGAAGCTTTCTTT	CASSLRGSDTEAFF
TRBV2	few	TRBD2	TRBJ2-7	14	TGTGCCAGCAGTGATGCGGGAGGAGGCTACGAGCAGTACTTC	CASSDAGGGYEQYF
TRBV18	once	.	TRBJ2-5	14	TGTGCCAGCTCACCACCATCGGAGCCAGAGACCCAGTACTTC	CASSPPSEPETQYF
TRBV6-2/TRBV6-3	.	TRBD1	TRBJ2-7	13	TGTGCCAGCAGTCGGACAGGTACCTACGAGCAGTACTTC	CASSRTGTYEQYF
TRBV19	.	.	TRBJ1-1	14	TGTGCCAGTAGTAGGCGCAGTGGCGGCACTGAAGCTTTCTTT	CASSRRSGGTEAFF
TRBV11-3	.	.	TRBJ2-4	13	TGTGCCAGCAGCTTAGCCCCTGGGGACATTCAGTACTTC	CASSLAPGDIQYF
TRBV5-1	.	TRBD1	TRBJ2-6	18	TGCGCCAGCAGCATGACAGGGTCCTCTAGCTCTGGGGCCAACGTCCTGACTTTC	CASSMTGSSSSGANVLTF
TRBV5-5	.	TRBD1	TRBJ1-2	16	TGTGCCAGCAGCCTCACCGGGACAGGACCGAACTATGGCTACACCTTC	CASSLTGTGPNYGYTF
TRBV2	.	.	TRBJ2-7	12	TGTGCCAGCAGGGTTATTGGCACGTGGCAGTACTTC	CASRVIGTWQYF
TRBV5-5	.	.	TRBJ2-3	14	TGTGCCAGCACCATAGGGGGAAACACAGATACGCAGTATTTT	CASTIGGNTDTQYF